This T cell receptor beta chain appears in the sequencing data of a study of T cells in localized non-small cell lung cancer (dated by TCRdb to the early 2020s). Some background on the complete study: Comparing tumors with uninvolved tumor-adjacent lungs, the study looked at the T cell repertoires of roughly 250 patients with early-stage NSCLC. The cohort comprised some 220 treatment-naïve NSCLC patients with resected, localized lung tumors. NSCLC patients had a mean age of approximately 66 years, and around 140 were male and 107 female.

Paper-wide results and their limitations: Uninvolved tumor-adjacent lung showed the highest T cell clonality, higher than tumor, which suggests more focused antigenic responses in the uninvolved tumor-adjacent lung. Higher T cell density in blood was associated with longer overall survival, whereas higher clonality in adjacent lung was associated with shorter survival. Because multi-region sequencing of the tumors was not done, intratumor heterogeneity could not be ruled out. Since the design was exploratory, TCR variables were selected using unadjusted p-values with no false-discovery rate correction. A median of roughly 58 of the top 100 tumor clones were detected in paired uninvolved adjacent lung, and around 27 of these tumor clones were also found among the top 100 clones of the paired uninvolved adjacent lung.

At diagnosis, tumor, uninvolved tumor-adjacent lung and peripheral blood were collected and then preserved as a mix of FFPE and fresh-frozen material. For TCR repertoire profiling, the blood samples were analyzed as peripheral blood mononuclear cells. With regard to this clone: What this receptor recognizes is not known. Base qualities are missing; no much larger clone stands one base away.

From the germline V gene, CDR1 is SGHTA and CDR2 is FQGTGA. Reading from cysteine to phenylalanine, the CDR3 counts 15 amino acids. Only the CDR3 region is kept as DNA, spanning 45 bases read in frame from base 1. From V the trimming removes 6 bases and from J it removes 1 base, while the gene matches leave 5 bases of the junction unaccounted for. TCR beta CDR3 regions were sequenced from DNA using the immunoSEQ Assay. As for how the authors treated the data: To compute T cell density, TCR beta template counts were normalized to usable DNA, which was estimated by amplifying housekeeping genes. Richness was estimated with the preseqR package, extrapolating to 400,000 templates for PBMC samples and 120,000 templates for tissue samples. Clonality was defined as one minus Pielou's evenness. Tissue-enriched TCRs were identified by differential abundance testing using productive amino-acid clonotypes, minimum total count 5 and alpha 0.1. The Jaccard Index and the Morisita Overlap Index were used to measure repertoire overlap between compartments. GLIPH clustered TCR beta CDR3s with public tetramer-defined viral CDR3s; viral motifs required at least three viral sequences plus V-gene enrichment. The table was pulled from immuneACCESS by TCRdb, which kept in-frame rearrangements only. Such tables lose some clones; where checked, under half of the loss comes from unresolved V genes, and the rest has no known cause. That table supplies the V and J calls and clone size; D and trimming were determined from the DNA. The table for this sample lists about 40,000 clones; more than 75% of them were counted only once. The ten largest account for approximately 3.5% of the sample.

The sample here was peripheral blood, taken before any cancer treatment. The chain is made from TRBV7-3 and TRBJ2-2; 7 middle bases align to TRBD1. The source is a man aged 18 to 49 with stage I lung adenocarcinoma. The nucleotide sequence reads TGTGCCAGCAGTAAACAGGGGCTGAACACCGGGGAGCTGTTTTTT. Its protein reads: CASSKQGLNTGELFF.